This TCR beta chain was sequenced for a study of T cells in localized non-small cell lung cancer. With regard to this clone: What it binds is not known.

Measured with immunoSEQ multiplex PCR; TCRdb has only the in-frame clones, and not every one. The sample holds 2,500 or so clones, almost 40% seen once. The CDR3 runs to 14 residues. V shed 3 bases, J shed 3 bases, and the junction held 4 bases outside the gene matches. Germline CDR1 is MNHGY and CDR2 is SAAAGT. The study's findings and limits: The greatest T cell clonality was found in uninvolved adjacent lung (higher than in tumor). Higher T cell density in the blood was associated with longer overall survival, whereas higher adjacent-lung clonality associated with shorter survival. For the top 100 tumor clones, a median roughly 55 also appeared in adjacent lung. Heterogeneity remains possible, as sequencing covered one tumor region only.

The source was lung tumor tissue, collected before any cancer treatment. The sequence was obtained from a male donor at least 60 years old with stage II squamous cell lung carcinoma. This rearrangement joins TRBV6-8 to TRBJ2-5, with 7 bases aligning to TRBD1. Written as DNA, the CDR3 is TGTGCCAGCAGTTATTTCGGGACAGAAGAGACCCAGTACTTC. Amino acid sequence: CASSYFGTEETQYF.